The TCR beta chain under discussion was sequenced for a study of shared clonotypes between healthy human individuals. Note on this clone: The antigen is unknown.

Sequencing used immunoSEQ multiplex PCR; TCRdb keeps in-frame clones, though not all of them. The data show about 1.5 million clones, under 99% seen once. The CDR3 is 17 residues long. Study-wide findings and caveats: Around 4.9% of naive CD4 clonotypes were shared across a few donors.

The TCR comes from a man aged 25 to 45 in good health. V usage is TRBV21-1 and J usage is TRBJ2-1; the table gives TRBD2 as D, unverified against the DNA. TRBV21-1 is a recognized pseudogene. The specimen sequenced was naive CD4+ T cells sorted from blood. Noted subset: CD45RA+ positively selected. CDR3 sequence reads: CASSHPGTSGRFNEQFF. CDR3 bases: TGTGCCAGCAGCCATCCCGGGACTAGCGGGAGGTTCAATGAGCAGTTCTTC.